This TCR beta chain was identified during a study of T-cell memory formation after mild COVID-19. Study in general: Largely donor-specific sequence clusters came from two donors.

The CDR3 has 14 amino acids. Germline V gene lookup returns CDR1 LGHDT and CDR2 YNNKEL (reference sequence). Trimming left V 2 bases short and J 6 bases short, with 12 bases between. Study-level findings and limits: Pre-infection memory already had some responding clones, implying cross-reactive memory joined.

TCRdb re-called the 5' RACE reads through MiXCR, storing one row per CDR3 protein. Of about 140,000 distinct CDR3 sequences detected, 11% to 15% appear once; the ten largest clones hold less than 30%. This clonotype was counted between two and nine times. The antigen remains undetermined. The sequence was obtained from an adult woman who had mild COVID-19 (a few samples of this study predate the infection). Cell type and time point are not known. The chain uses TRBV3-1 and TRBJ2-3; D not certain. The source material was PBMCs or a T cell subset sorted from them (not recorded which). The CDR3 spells CASSQLGVGDTQYF. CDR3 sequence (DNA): TGTGCCAGCAGCCAATTAGGTGTAGGTGATACGCAGTATTTT.